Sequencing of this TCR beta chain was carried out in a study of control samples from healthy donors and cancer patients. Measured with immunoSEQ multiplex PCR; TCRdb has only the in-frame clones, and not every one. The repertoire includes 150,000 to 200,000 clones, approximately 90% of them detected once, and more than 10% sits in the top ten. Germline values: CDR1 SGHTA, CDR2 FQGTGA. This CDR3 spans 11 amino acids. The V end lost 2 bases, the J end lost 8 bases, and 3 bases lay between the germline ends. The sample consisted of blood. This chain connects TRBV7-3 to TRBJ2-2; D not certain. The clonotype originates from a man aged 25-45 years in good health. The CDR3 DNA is TGTGCCAGCAGCTTAGAAGGGGAGCTGTTTTTT. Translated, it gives CASSLEGELFF. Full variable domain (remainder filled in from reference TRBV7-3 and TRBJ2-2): GAGVSQTPSNKVTEKGKYVELRCDPISGHTALYWYRQSLGQGPEFLIYFQGTGAADDSGLPNDRFFAVRPEGSVSTLKIQRTERGDSAVYLCASSLEGELFFGEGSRLTVL.